The 20 T cell receptor beta chains presented below share a single source sample, sequenced in a study of T cells in Graves' hyperthyroidism and ophthalmopathy. RNA transcripts provided the source from which TCR beta CDR3 regions were amplified. TCR CDR3 regions were first amplified by RT-PCR with HTBI primers. TCRdb recomputed calls from the multiplex PCR reads with MiXCR, one row per CDR3 protein. The data show 300,000 to 450,000 distinct CDR3 sequences, with less than 15% seen just once and 9.2% held by the top ten. Source material: blood. The receptor source for this set is a woman younger than 30 with Graves' hyperthyroidism.

At least ten counts were recorded for this clonotype. The chain employs TRBV7-9 and TRBJ2-3; D is possibly TRBD2 (6 bases). Germline V gene data show CDR1 as SEHNR and CDR2 as FQNEAQ (reference sequence). This CDR3 comprises 14 residues. Trimming cost V 2 bases and J 6 bases, with 12 bases left between them. CDR3 region: CASSLIGGLDTQYF. The CDR3 nucleotides read TGTGCCAGCAGCTTAATCGGGGGTTTGGATACGCAGTATTTT.

The J gene is TRBJ2-5, the V gene TRBV5-1; 7 nucleotides match TRBD2. Losses at the gene ends were 3 bases for V and 2 bases for J; bases not matched to a gene: 7. This CDR3 is built from 15 residues. Germline values: CDR1 SGHRS, CDR2 YFSETQ. CDR3 sequence (DNA): TGCGCCAGCAGCTCCCTGCGGGGGAGGCAAGAGACCCAGTACTTC. Its translation: CASSSLRGRQETQYF.

J is TRBJ2-3 and V is TRBV18; 7 bases fit TRBD2. V trimming: 8 bases; J trimming: 4 bases; junction bases outside the gene matches: 15. This CDR3 contains 16 residues. Germline V gives CDR1 KGHSH, CDR2 LQKENI. CDR3 bases: TGTGCCAGCCTACTGACTAGCTCGGTGTTAGCAGATACGCAGTATTTT. Translating it yields CASLLTSSVLADTQYF.

The CDR3 DNA reads as TGTGCCAGCAGCGAGTCAGGGGACACTGAAGCTTTCTTT. This translates into CASSESGDTEAFF. The chain employs TRBV7-2 and TRBJ1-1; D possibly corresponds to TRBD1 (6 bases). Germline V gene lookup returns CDR1 SGHTA and CDR2 FQGNSA. CDR3 length: 13 residues. V shed 5 bases and J shed 3 bases, with 10 bases lying between them.

This clonotype appeared many times. The chain couples TRBV28 to TRBJ2-2; 8 bases align to TRBD2. The length of the CDR3 is 16 residues. V gave up 7 bases and J gave up 6 bases; unmatched junction bases: 13. The germline gives CDR1 MDHEN, CDR2 SYDVKM. CDR3 sequence reads: CASTVEGLDRAGELFF. The CDR3 DNA sequence: TGTGCCAGCACCGTGGAGGGACTAGATCGGGCCGGGGAGCTGTTTTTT.

The sample holds many counts of this clonotype. The V gene is TRBV20-1, the J gene TRBJ2-1; TRBD2 aligns across 15 bases. Germline V gives CDR1 DFQATT, CDR2 SNEGSKA (reference sequence). The CDR3 spans 17 residues. The junction had 13 bases not matched to a gene; V was cut back by 7 bases and J by 6 bases. This chain's CDR3 is CSVPSGLAGGPGNEQFF. The DNA for the CDR3 is TGCAGTGTCCCCTCCGGACTAGCGGGGGGGCCGGGCAATGAGCAGTTCTTC.

This clonotype was detected a few times. Likely a read error: the CDR3 ends without its conserved phenylalanine or tryptophan. The chain joins TRBV6-1 to TRBJ2-3; D may be TRBD1 or TRBD2 (6 bases each). The CDR3 length is 15 residues. Germline CDR1 and CDR2: MNHNS and SASEGT. The V and J ends lost 6 bases and 1 base respectively, with 14 bases between them. The CDR3 protein is CASSPGGGRTDTQYS. The CDR3 DNA sequence: TGTGCCAGCAGCCCTGGAGGGGGGCGCACAGATACGCAGTATTCT.

The sample holds many counts of this clonotype. This sequence joins TRBV6-2 or TRBV6-3 and TRBJ1-2, with D uncertain. Germline V gives CDR1 MNHEY, CDR2 SVGEGT. V shed 8 bases and J shed 2 bases, with 9 bases lying between them. This CDR3 is 12 amino acids long. The CDR3 sequence: CASDSVNYGYTF. The CDR3 DNA follows: TGTGCCAGCGATTCGGTAAACTATGGCTACACCTTC.

This clonotype was seen repeatedly, ten times or more. The chain carries TRBV20-1 and TRBJ2-7; 10 bases line up with TRBD1. CDR1 is DFQATT and CDR2 is SNEGSKA in the germline V gene (reference sequence). V lost 5 bases to trimming and J lost 2 bases; unmatched junction nucleotides: 9. The CDR3 runs to 15 residues. CDR3 DNA: TGCAGTGCTCGGCCCACTGGGACAGGGGCCTACGAGCAGTACTTC. Translated: CSARPTGTGAYEQYF.

This clonotype was observed many times. The V and J genes are TRBV30 and TRBJ1-4; TRBD1 might be the D (6 bases). The CDR3 is made up of 13 amino acids. Trimming stripped 2 bases from V and 4 bases from J, with 8 bases between. The V gene's germline CDR1 is GTSNPN and CDR2 SVGIG (reference sequence). Here the CDR3 reads CAWSIGGNEKLFF. CDR3 DNA: TGTGCCTGGAGTATAGGGGGTAATGAAAAACTGTTTTTT.

This clonotype was detected ten times or more. The chain employs TRBV2 and TRBJ1-5, with TRBD1 as a possible D gene (6 bases). Trimming removed 6 bases at V and 0 bases at J, with 9 bases between. CDR1 and CDR2 (germline): SNHLY, FYNNEI. This CDR3 spans 14 amino acids. The CDR3 loop reads CASSDRSSNQPQHF. Here the CDR3 DNA reads TGTGCCAGCAGCGACAGGTCTAGCAATCAGCCCCAGCATTTT.

The V and J genes are TRBV11-2 and TRBJ2-6; tentatively, D is TRBD1 (7 bases). CDR1 and CDR2 (germline): SGHAT, FQNNGV. V was pared by 4 bases and J by 0 bases, with 28 bases between. The CDR3 covers 22 residues. As DNA, the CDR3 is TGTGCCAGCAGCTCCCCGGCAGGGGGGCAACACAATACCCTCTCTGGGGCCAACGTCCTGACTTTC. It codes for CASSSPAGGQHNTLSGANVLTF. Based on the CDR3 plus reference TRBV11-2 and TRBJ2-6, the full variable domain is EAGVAQSPRYKIIEKRQSVAFWCNPISGHATLYWYQQILGQGPKLLIQFQNNGVVDDSQLPKDRFSAERLKGVDSTLKIQPAKLEDSAVYLCASSSPAGGQHNTLSGANVLTFGAGSRLTVL.

This clonotype has at least ten counts. This rearrangement joins TRBV28 to TRBJ1-1; 7 bases map to TRBD1. Germline assignment: CDR1 MDHEN and CDR2 SYDVKM. The CDR3 is made up of 14 amino acids. V shed 6 bases, J shed 2 bases, and the junction held 6 bases outside the gene matches. The CDR3, as DNA: TGTGCCAGCAGAGTGGGACAGCCAAACACTGAAGCTTTCTTT. It codes for CASRVGQPNTEAFF.

This clonotype was seen repeatedly, ten times or more. This chain links TRBV20-1 with TRBJ1-1; 9 bases are a match to TRBD1. Germline V gene lookup returns CDR1 DFQATT and CDR2 SNEGSKA (reference sequence). The CDR3 covers 14 residues. V lost 6 bases, J lost 3 bases, and 8 bases stayed unmatched. In DNA form, the CDR3 reads TGCAGTGCGGAAAACAGGGGGCAGGACACTGAAGCTTTCTTT. Translating it yields CSAENRGQDTEAFF.

This clonotype was detected ten times or more. The chain recombines TRBV5-1 with TRBJ1-2, with TRBD1 matching 9 bases. Germline V CDR1 and CDR2: SGHRS, YFSETQ. V trimming: 4 bases; J trimming: 6 bases; junction bases outside the gene matches: 10. This CDR3 spans 15 amino acids. Here the CDR3 DNA reads TGCGCCAGCAGCCCCGGGCCGACAGGGGGTGATGGCTACACCTTC. Its protein product is CASSPGPTGGDGYTF. Variable domain in full (rest from reference TRBV5-1 and TRBJ1-2): KAGVTQTPRYLIKTRGQQVTLSCSPISGHRSVSWYQQTPGQGLQFLFEYFSETQRNKGNFPGRFSGRQFSNSRSEMNVSTLELGDSALYLCASSPGPTGGDGYTFGSGTRLTVV.

This clonotype appeared many times. The chain couples TRBV4-3 to TRBJ2-5, with D perhaps matching TRBD1 (6 bases). The CDR3 has 13 amino acids. V lost 2 bases to trimming and J lost 12 bases, with 16 bases between them. Germline V gene lookup returns CDR1 LGHNA and CDR2 YSLEER. The CDR3 is CASSQQQGLGEYF. The CDR3 coding sequence is TGCGCCAGCAGCCAACAACAGGGCCTTGGGGAGTACTTC.

This clonotype was seen repeatedly, ten times or more. V and J are TRBV6-1 and TRBJ2-7; D call uncertain. V was cut by 8 bases and J by 0 bases, with 11 bases left in between. The CDR3 loop spans 13 amino acids. Germline V CDR1 and CDR2: MNHNS, SASEGT. CDR3 residues: CASRDNDSYEQYF. The CDR3 nucleotides are TGTGCCAGCCGCGACAATGACTCCTACGAGCAGTACTTC.

This clonotype was counted a single time. With a much larger clone just one base away, this may be a read error. The CDR3 carries no conserved terminal phenylalanine or tryptophan, so it likely arises from a read error. The chain couples TRBV11-2 to TRBJ1-6, with D possibly being TRBD1 (5 bases). This CDR3 is built from 13 residues. Germline CDR1 SGHAT, CDR2 FQNNGV. The CDR3 here is CATSRDFNSPLHL. The CDR3, as DNA: TGTGCCACCAGCCGGGACTTTAATTCACCCCTCCACCTT.

The chain recombines TRBV7-9 with TRBJ2-5, with D perhaps assigned TRBD1 or TRBD2 (6 bases each). The CDR3 is made up of 14 amino acids. Between the trimmed V and J ends, which lost 4 bases and 5 bases, there was a span of 14 bases. CDR1 is SEHNR and CDR2 is FQNEAQ in the germline V gene (reference sequence). CDR3 region: CASSYPTGRETQYF. Written as DNA, the CDR3 is TGTGCCAGCAGCTACCCTACAGGGAGGGAGACCCAGTACTTC.

V and J are TRBV11-2 and TRBJ1-1; weak D call: TRBD1 (6 bases). The V gene lost 5 bases and the J gene lost 6 bases, with 13 bases spanning the gap. The CDR3 has 13 amino acids. Germline V gene lookup returns CDR1 SGHAT and CDR2 FQNNGV. CDR3 sequence (DNA): TGTGCCAGCAGCAGGAACAGGGTCGCTGAAGCTTTCTTT. Translating it yields CASSRNRVAEAFF.